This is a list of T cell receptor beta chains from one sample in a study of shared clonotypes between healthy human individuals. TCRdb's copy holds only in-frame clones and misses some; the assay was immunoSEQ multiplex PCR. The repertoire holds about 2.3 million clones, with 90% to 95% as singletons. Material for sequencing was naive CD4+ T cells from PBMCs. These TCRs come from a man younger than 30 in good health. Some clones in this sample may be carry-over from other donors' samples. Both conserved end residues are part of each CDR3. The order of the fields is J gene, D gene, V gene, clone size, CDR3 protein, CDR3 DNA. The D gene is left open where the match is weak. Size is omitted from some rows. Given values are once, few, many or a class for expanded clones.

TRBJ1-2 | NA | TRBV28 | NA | CASSLPRDYSGYTF | TGTGCCAGCAGTTTACCGCGGGACTATAGTGGCTACACCTTC
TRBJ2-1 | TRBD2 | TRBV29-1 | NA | CSVSSGSSWGEQFF | TGCAGCGTTTCGAGCGGGAGCTCGTGGGGTGAGCAGTTCTTC
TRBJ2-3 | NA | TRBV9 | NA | CASSIRSASTDTQYF | TGTGCCAGCAGCATCAGGAGCGCTAGCACAGATACGCAGTATTTT
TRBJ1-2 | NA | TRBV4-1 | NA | CASSPYGSGYTF | TGCGCCAGCAGCCCCTACGGTAGTGGCTACACCTTC
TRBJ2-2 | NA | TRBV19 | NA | CASSISEGLITGELFF | TGTGCCAGTAGTATTAGTGAGGGCCTGATCACCGGGGAGCTGTTTTTT
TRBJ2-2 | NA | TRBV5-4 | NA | CASSLEPLLAGELFF | TGTGCCAGCAGCTTGGAACCACTATTAGCCGGGGAGCTGTTTTTT
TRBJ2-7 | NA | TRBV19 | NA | CASRPKERNEQYF | TGTGCCAGTAGACCCAAAGAAAGGAACGAGCAGTACTTC
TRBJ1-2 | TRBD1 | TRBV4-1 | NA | CASSQDPDRGYGYTF | TGCGCCAGCAGCCAAGATCCTGACAGGGGCTATGGCTACACCTTC
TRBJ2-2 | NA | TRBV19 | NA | CASRYRAHTGELFF | TGTGCCAGTAGGTACAGGGCGCACACCGGGGAGCTGTTTTTT
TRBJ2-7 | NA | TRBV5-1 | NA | CASSRPSAEQYF | TGCGCCAGCAGCCGACCCTCAGCGGAGCAGTACTTC
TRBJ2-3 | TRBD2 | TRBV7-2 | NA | CASSPTSGRPDTQYF | TGTGCCAGCAGCCCCACTAGCGGGAGACCAGATACGCAGTATTTT
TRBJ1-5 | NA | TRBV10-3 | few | CAISATGTGVQPQHF | TGTGCCATCAGTGCTACTGGGACGGGTGTTCAGCCCCAGCATTTT
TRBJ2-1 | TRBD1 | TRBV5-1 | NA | CASSLGQGHNEQFF | TGCGCCAGCAGCCTGGGACAGGGCCACAATGAGCAGTTCTTC
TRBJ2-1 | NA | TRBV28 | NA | CASSWVSRDNNEQFF | TGTGCCAGCAGTTGGGTATCGCGGGACAACAATGAGCAGTTCTTC
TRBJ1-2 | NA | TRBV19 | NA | CASSTPTGLGYGYTF | TGTGCCAGTAGTACCCCGACAGGACTGGGCTATGGCTACACCTTC
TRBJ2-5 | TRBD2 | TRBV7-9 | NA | CASSAGTSGAAETQYF | TGTGCCAGCAGCGCCGGGACTAGCGGGGCCGCAGAGACCCAGTACTTC
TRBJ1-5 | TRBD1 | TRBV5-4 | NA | CASSLAGTGNQPQHF | TGTGCCAGCAGCTTGGCCGGGACAGGGAATCAGCCCCAGCATTTT
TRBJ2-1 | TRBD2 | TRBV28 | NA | CASNGLAGVNEQFF | TGTGCCAGCAACGGACTAGCGGGAGTGAATGAGCAGTTCTTC
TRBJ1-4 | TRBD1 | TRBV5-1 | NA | CASSSAGTGEEKLFF | TGCGCCAGCAGCTCCGCCGGGACAGGGGAAGAAAAACTGTTTTTT
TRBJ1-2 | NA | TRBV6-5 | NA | CASSSPAENYGYTF | TGTGCCAGCAGTTCCCCGGCCGAGAACTATGGCTACACCTTC
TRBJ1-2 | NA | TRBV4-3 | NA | CASSQDIRGFGYGYTF | TGCGCCAGCAGCCAAGACATCCGGGGGTTCGGCTATGGCTACACCTTC
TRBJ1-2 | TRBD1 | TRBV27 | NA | CASSFGQGYGYTF | TGTGCCAGCAGTTTCGGACAGGGTTATGGCTACACCTTC
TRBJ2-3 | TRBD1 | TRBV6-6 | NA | CASSYPGTGSTDTQYF | TGTGCCAGCAGTTACCCCGGGACAGGGAGCACAGATACGCAGTATTTT
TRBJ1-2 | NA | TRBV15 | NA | CATSRAGVLNYGYTF | TGTGCCACCAGCAGAGCTGGTGTCCTGAACTATGGCTACACCTTC
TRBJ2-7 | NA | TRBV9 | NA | CASSPAPGGSYEQYF | TGTGCCAGCAGCCCAGCCCCCGGGGGTTCCTACGAGCAGTACTTC
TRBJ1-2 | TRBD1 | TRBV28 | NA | CASSRPDRPGGYTF | TGTGCCAGCAGCCGCCCGGACAGGCCTGGTGGCTACACCTTC
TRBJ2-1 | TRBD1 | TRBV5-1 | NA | CASSPGQGYGHEQFF | TGCGCCAGCAGCCCTGGACAGGGGTATGGCCATGAGCAGTTCTTC
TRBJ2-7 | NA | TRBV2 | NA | CASNRRPSEQYF | TGTGCCAGCAATCGCAGGCCGTCCGAGCAGTACTTC
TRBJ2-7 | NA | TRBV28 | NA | CASSLTWGDLSYEQYF | TGTGCCAGCAGTTTAACCTGGGGGGACTTATCCTACGAGCAGTACTTC
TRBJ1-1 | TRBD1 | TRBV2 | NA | CASSDPPGRGVAEAFF | TGTGCCAGCAGTGATCCCCCTGGCAGGGGGGTCGCTGAAGCTTTCTTT
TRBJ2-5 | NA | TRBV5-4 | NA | CASSYITETQYF | TGTGCCAGCAGCTACATCACGGAGACCCAGTACTTC
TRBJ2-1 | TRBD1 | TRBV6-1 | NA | CASRGQGNSNEQFF | TGTGCCAGCAGGGGACAGGGAAATTCCAATGAGCAGTTCTTC
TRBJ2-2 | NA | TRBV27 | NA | CASNRFYGGTGELFF | TGTGCCAGCAACAGGTTTTACGGGGGAACCGGGGAGCTGTTTTTT
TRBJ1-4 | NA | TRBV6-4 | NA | CASSFRTATNEKLFF | TGTGCCAGCAGTTTTAGGACAGCGACTAATGAAAAACTGTTTTTT
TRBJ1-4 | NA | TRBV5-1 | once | CASSLALAGDGEKLFF | TGCGCCAGCAGCTTGGCCCTGGCAGGGGATGGAGAAAAACTGTTTTTT
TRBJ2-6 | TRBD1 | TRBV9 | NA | CASSEGTGFSGANVLTF | TGTGCCAGCAGCGAGGGGACAGGGTTTTCTGGGGCCAACGTCCTGACTTTC
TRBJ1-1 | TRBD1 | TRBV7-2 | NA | CASSLTGGRNTEAFF | TGTGCCAGCAGCCTGACAGGGGGCCGGAACACTGAAGCTTTCTTT
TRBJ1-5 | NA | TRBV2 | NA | CASSESMGDGQPQHF | TGTGCCAGCAGTGAGTCCATGGGGGATGGCCAGCCCCAGCATTTT
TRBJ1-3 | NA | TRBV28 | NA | CASSRPSVTIYF | TGTGCCAGCAGTCGCCCCTCGGTCACCATATATTTT
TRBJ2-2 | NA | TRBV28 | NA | CASSLSQGNTGELFF | TGTGCCAGCAGTTTATCGCAGGGGAACACCGGGGAGCTGTTTTTT